Listed below are T cell receptor beta chains from one sample, sequenced in a study of T cell responses to AZD1222 COVID-19 vaccine. Sequenced by immunoSEQ multiplex PCR; TCRdb stores in-frame clones only, minus some. The top ten clones hold over 15% of a sample with over 100,000 clones, around 82% of them seen once. The sample consisted of peripheral blood, taken on day 0 of AZD1222 vaccination. These receptors all stem from an adult in good health. Each CDR3 is given with its conserved first and last residue. A D gene is named only where the DNA matches it firmly. Only some rows state a clone size, as once, few, many or a class for expanded clones.

D gene	clone size	V gene	J gene	CDR3 DNA	CDR3 protein
.	.	TRBV3-1/TRBV3-2	TRBJ1-2	TGTGCCAGCAGCACCCAGGGCAGTAACGATGGCTACACCTTC	CASSTQGSNDGYTF
.	.	TRBV28	TRBJ1-6	TGTGCCAGCAGGGGGTCGAGGGTGAATTCACCCCTCCACTTT	CASRGSRVNSPLHF
TRBD1	.	TRBV24-1	TRBJ1-4	TGTGCCACCAGTGATGCCCGGACAGGGACTAATGAAAAACTGTTTTTT	CATSDARTGTNEKLFF
.	.	TRBV28	TRBJ1-2	TGTGCCAGCAGTCTAGTGGGGCAGGTGGAGGACTATGGCTACACCTTC	CASSLVGQVEDYGYTF
.	.	TRBV21-1	TRBJ1-2	TGTGCCACCCAGGACAGGGTCGACTATGGCTACACCTTC	CATQDRVDYGYTF
.	.	TRBV19	TRBJ1-4	TGTGCCAGTAGTTTCGACAGGTCCAATGAAAAACTGTTTTTT	CASSFDRSNEKLFF
.	.	TRBV28	TRBJ1-2	TGTGCCAGCAACGTTCGGGAATCTAGGGGCTACACCTTC	CASNVRESRGYTF
.	.	TRBV6-2/TRBV6-3	TRBJ2-3	TGTGCCAGCAGTACCCAGGGTAGGGGCACAGATACGCAGTATTTT	CASSTQGRGTDTQYF
.	once	TRBV7-2	TRBJ1-5	TGTGCCAGCAGCTTAGAACGGAGCAATCAGCCCCAGCATTTT	CASSLERSNQPQHF
.	.	TRBV29-1	TRBJ1-1	TGCAGCGTTACAACCGGGGGACGGGGGAACACTGAAGCTTTCTTT	CSVTTGGRGNTEAFF
.	.	TRBV6-2/TRBV6-3	TRBJ1-5	TGTGCCAGCACCCCCCGGGGTGTAGGGGGAACTCAGCCCCAGCATTTT	CASTPRGVGGTQPQHF
.	.	TRBV9	TRBJ2-7	TGTGCCAGCAGCGGGGGGGACACCTTAACCCTATCTTCCTACGAGCAGTACTTC	CASSGGDTLTLSSYEQYF
TRBD1	.	TRBV19	TRBJ1-1	TGTGCCAGTAGTATCCAAGGACAGGGTCCAGCTTTCTTT	CASSIQGQGPAFF
.	.	TRBV19	TRBJ2-2	TGTGCCAGTAGCATCCTTACGGGGGCGGGGACCGGGGAGCTGTTTTTT	CASSILTGAGTGELFF
TRBD2	.	TRBV6-5	TRBJ2-2	TGTGCCAGCAGAACCGGGACTACGAACACCGGGGAGCTGTTTTTT	CASRTGTTNTGELFF
.	.	TRBV6-2/TRBV6-3	TRBJ1-5	TGTGCCAGCAGTTACGCCGGTAGGGGCAATCAGCCCCAGCATTTT	CASSYAGRGNQPQHF
.	.	TRBV7-6	TRBJ1-3	TGTGCCAGCAGCTCGCCAATTCGGGGCGCTCGAAACACCATATATTTT	CASSSPIRGARNTIYF
TRBD2	.	TRBV5-1	TRBJ2-3	TGCGCCAGCAGCTTGGTTGCTAGCGGGGGGCACACAGATACGCAGTATTTT	CASSLVASGGHTDTQYF
.	.	TRBV2	TRBJ1-2	TGTGCCAGCAGAACAGGGAGCAGTGGCTACACCTTC	CASRTGSSGYTF
TRBD1	.	TRBV25-1	TRBJ1-2	TGTGCCAGTAACAGACAGGGGCGGAGTGGCTACACCTTC	CASNRQGRSGYTF
.	.	TRBV18	TRBJ2-1	TGTGCCAGCTCACTTACGACAGGTCCCGCTGAGCAGTTCTTC	CASSLTTGPAEQFF
.	.	TRBV28	TRBJ2-2	TGTGCCAGCAGTTTCTTGTCGGGGTCCGGGGAGCTGTTTTTT	CASSFLSGSGELFF
TRBD2	.	TRBV19	TRBJ2-3	TGTGCCAGTAGTATCTCTAGCGGATACACAGATACGCAGTATTTT	CASSISSGYTDTQYF